This T cell receptor (beta chain) was profiled in a study of long-term antiretroviral therapy in people with HIV (dated by TCRdb to between 2022 and 2023). Looking at the study overall: The earliest samples were collected approximately a decade before the 2015 WHO recommendation for immediate ART, a period when ART was typically delayed until CD4 counts fell. A retrospective serial study tested whether changes in peripheral blood TRB repertoire composition and diversity were associated with ART initiation and durable HIV suppression. A total of 192 cryopreserved PBMC samples were contributed to the cohort by 30 adults with confirmed HIV infection, with samples collected serially over a mean of approximately six years (range 1-12). Of the roughly 31 participants with HIV, eleven were female. No cross-contamination during QIAcube processing turned up in test extractions that ran a monoclonal T-cell line alongside 25 to 35 polyclonal samples. Overall results and qualifications from the work: Because PBMC availability was limited, only the TCR beta chain was sequenced, with no alpha chain pairing. Starting ART was linked to a significant rise in TRB diversity, yet even with long-term ART the diversity remained significantly lower than in transplant donor controls. Inferences about post-ART repertoire changes were limited because no data were available on ART adherence, viral resistance or therapy changes. Expanded TRB clones identified before ART initiation dominated the repertoire at all time points, although this dominance fluctuated and declined in many PLHIV after ART. HIV repertoires had narrower CDR3 length ranges than controls, and the network structure suggested an antigen-experienced repertoire that shifted only slightly toward naive after ART. Because cell numbers in pre-ART samples were limited, unsorted PBMC were profiled instead of sorted CD4+ and CD8+ T cells. The samples span the years 2004 to 2017, and the ART regimens used at that time may not be as effective as current regimens.

Sequencing of the TRB variable region was done with the immunoSEQ hsTCRB v3.0 assay at survey level resolution. A depth of about 40,000-50,000 T-cell genomes per sample was targeted for TRB sequencing. TRB libraries were pooled and sequenced on an Illumina MiSeq using a v3 150-cycle kit. Per the source publication's procedure: Repertoire analysis ran in R within a reproducible Nextflow workflow covering QC, data transformation and analysis. Custom analyses were implemented in LymphoSeq2, an R package for AIRR-Seq data exploration. Several samples that yielded fewer than 5000 total TRB sequences were excluded, so that more than 150 HIV repertoires were analyzed. Among the 180 or so HIV repertoires that were kept, around 60 were collected before ART initiation and more than 120 were collected after ART initiation. Each repertoire was downsampled to 5000 TRB nucleotide sequences, and summary statistics were averaged across 100 downsampling iterations. TRB sequences were retained for analysis only if CDR3 regions of at least seven amino acids were present. Diversity was measured with a Shannon entropy-derived clonality score and the Gini coefficient. In repertoire networks, the top 5000 CDR3 amino acid sequences were linked whenever an edit distance of one separated two sequences. For TRB CDR3 amino acid sequences, GLIPH2 was used to predict antigen specificity groups and MHC restriction. Known CMV, EBV, HIV or tissue antigen associations were flagged by matching CDR3 amino acid sequences against VDJdb and McPAS-TCR. Pre-ART, post-ART and control groups were compared with Wilcoxon signed-rank tests and Holm-Bonferroni correction. As stored in TCRdb, this immuneACCESS dataset retains in-frame rearrangements with V and J assigned. A fraction of the clones does not appear; measured against another copy, unresolved V genes explain less than half of the discrepancy, and the remainder lacks a known reason. That table supplies the V and J calls and clone size; D and trimming were determined from the DNA. This sample gives 15,000 or so clones in total; roughly 94% of them show up just once. The leading ten clones occupy under 5.5% of the sample.

Relative to germline, V is 3 bases shorter and J is 3 bases shorter, with 15 bases between their ends. Counted from cysteine to phenylalanine, this CDR3 has 15 amino acids. CDR3 DNA only is kept here, 45 bases in frame from base 1. In the germline V gene, CDR1 corresponds to KGHSH and CDR2 to LQKENI. Inclusion was restricted to participants for whom at least one PBMC sample before ART initiation and at least two post-ART samples were available. Treatment was received in the United States of America by all participants with HIV. Before DNA extraction, cryopreserved samples of roughly 0.9-11 million PBMC were thawed and then washed. At the time of the earliest PBMC sample, participants with HIV were aged between about 23 and 54 years. Each participant contributed PBMC samples from 1-4 timepoints before ART initiation and 2-8 timepoints after ART initiation, with a median of 7 samples. For every participant, serial HIV viral load, CD4+ T-cell count, ART history and demographic data were obtained. Using a Qiagen kit on a QIAcube, genomic DNA was extracted from unsorted PBMC, with samples processed in batches of 12.

This clone was observed once. Its antigen is currently not known. The sample holds no much larger clone one base away, and base qualities are not on file. Sequenced here: unsorted PBMCs, sampled 6 to 6.5 years after starting antiretroviral therapy. The TCR was taken from a woman aged 50 to 65 with HIV. Rearrangement joined TRBV18 to TRBJ2-7, with TRBD1 perhaps the D gene, on 5 matching bases. The CDR3 region: CASSPSRAGFYEQYF. The DNA reads TGTGCCAGCTCACCGAGTCGGGCAGGGTTCTACGAGCAGTACTTC.